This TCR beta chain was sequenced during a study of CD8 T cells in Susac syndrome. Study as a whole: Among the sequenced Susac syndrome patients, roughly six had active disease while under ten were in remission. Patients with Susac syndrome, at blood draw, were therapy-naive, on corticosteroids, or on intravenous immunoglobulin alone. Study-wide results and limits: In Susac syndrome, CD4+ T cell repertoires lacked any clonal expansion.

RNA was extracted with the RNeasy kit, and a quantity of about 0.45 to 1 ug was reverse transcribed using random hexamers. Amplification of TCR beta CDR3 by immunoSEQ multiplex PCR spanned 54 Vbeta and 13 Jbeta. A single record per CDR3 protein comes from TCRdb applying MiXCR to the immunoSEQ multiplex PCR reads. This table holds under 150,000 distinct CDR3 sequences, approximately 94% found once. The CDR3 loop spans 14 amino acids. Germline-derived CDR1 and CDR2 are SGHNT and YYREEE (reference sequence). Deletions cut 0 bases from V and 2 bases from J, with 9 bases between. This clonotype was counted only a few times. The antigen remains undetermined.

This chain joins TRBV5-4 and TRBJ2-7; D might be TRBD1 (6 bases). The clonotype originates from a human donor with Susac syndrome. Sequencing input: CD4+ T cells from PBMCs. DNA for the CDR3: TGTGCCAGCAGCTTGGAGGGGGTCCCCTACGAGCAGTACTTC. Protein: CASSLEGVPYEQYF.